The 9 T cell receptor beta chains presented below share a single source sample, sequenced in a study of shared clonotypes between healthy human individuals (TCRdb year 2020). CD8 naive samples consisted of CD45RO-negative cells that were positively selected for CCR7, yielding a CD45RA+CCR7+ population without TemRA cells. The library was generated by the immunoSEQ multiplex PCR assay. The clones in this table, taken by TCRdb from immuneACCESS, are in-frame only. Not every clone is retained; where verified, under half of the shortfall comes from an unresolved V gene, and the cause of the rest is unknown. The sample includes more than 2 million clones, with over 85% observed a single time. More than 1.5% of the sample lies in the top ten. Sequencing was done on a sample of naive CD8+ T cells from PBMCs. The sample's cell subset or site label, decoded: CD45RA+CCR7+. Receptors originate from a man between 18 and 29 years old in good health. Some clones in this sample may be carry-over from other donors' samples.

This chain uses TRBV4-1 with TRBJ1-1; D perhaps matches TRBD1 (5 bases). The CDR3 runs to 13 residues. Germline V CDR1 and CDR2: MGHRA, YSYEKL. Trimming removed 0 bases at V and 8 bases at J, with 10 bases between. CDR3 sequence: CASSQDLRTEAFF. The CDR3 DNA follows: TGCGCCAGCAGCCAAGATCTAAGGACAGAAGCTTTCTTT.

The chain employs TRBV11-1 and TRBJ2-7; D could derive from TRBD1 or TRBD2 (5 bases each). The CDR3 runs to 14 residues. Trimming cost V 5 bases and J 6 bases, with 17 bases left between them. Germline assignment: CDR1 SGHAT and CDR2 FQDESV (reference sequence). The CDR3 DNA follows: TGTGCCAGCAGCACAACGTCGGGGCGGGTCGAGCAGTACTTC. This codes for CASSTTSGRVEQYF.

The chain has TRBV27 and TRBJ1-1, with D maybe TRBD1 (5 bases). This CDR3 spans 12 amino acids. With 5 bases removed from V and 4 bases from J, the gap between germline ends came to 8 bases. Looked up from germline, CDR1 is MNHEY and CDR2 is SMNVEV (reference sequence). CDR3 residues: CASSGGSTEAFF. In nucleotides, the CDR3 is TGTGCCAGCAGTGGGGGGTCCACTGAAGCTTTCTTT.

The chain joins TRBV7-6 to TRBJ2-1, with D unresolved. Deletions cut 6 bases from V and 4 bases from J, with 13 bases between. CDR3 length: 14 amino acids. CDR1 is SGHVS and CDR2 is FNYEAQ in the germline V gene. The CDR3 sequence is CASSLSQRYNEQFF. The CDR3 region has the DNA TGTGCCAGCAGTTTGAGCCAGAGGTACAATGAGCAGTTCTTC.

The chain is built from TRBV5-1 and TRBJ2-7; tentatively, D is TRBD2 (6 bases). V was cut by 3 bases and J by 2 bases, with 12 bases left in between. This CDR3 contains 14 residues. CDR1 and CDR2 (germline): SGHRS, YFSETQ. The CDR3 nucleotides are TGCGCCAGCAGCTCCGGCGGGATACCCTACGAGCAGTACTTC. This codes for CASSSGGIPYEQYF.

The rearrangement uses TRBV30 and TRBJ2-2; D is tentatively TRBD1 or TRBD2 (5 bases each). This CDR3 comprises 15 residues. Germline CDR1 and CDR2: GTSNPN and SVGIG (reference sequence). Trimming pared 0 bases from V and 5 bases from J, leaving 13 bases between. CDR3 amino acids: CAWSVPQGGTGELFF. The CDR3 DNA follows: TGTGCCTGGAGTGTACCTCAGGGCGGGACCGGGGAGCTGTTTTTT.

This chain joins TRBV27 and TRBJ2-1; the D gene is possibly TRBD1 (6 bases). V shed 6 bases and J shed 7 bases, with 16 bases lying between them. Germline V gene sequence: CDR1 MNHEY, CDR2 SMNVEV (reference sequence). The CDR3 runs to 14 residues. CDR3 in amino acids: CASSRLLDRNEQFF. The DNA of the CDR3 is TGTGCCAGCAGCCGACTGTTGGACAGAAATGAGCAGTTCTTC.

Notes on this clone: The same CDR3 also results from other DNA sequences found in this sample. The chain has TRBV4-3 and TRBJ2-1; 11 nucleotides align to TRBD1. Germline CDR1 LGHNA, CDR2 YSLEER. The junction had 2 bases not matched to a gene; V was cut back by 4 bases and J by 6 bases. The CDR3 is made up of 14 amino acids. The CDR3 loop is CASSPGTGGNEQFF. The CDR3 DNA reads TGCGCCAGCAGCCCCGGGACAGGGGGCAATGAGCAGTTCTTC.

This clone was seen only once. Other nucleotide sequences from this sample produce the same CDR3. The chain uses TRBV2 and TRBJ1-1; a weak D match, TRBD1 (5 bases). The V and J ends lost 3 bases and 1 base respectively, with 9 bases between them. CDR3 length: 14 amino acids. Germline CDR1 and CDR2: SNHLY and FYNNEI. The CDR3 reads CASSDRGGNTEAFF. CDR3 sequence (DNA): TGTGCCAGCAGTGATCGGGGGGGGAACACTGAAGCTTTCTTT.